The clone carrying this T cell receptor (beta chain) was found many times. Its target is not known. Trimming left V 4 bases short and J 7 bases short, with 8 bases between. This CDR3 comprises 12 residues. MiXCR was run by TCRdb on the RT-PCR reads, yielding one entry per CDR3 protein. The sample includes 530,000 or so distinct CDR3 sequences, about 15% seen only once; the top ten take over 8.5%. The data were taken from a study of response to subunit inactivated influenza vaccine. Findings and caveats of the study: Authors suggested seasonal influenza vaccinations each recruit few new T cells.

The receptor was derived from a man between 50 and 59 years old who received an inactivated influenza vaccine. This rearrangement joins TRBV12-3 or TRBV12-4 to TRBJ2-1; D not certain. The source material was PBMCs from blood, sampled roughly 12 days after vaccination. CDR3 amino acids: CASSSYQNEQFF. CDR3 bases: TGTGCCAGCAGTTCGTACCAAAATGAGCAGTTCTTC.